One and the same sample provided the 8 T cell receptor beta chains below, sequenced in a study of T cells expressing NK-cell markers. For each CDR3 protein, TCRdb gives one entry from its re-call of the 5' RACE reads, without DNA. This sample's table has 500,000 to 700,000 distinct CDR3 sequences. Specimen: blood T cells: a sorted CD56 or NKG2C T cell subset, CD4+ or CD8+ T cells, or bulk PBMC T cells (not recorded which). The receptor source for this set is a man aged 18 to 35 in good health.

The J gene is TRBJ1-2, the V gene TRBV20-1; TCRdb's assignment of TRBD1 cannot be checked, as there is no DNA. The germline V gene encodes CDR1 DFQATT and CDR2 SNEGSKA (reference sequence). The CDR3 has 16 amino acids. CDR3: CSADPWGSDDNYGYTF.

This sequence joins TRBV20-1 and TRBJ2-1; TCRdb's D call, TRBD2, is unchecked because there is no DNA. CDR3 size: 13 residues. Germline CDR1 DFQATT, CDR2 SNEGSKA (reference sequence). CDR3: CSASGMMGLREFF.

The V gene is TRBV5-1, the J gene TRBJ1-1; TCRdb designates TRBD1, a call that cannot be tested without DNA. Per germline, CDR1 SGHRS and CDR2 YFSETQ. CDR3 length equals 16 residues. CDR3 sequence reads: CASSLRPGMENTEAFF.

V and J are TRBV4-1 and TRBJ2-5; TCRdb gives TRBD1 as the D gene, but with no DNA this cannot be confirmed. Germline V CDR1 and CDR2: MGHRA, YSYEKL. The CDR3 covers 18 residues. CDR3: CASSQDLGGSPGLETQYF.

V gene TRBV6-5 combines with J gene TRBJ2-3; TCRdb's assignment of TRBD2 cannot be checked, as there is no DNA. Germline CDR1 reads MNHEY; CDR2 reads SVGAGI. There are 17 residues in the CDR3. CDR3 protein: CASSYSILAGVADTQYF.

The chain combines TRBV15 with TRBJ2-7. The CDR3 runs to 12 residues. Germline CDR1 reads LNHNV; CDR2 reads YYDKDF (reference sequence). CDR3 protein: CATSRDRVVQYF.

The CDR3 here is CASRQTEYSTDTQYF. The rearrangement uses TRBV6-2 or TRBV6-3 and TRBJ2-3; TCRdb designates TRBD1, a call that cannot be tested without DNA. Per germline, CDR1 MNHEY and CDR2 SVGEGT. The CDR3 extends over 15 amino acids.

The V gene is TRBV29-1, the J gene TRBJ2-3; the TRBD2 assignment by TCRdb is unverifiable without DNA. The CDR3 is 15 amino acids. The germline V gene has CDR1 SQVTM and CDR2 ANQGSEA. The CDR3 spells CSAWVGGGSTDTQYF.